The rows below give T cell receptor beta chains drawn from one sample of a study of shared T cell receptors in the human thymus. Repertoires were generated with immunoSEQ multiplex PCR, while TCRdb's copy carries only in-frame clones and drops some. The table records hundreds of thousands of clones, over 75% of them present only once. The sample was also reused in another study, on human thymus T cells.

The sequenced sample was thymocytes. The receptor source for this set is a boy in the first two years of life with a congenital heart defect. CDR3s include the opening cysteine and the closing phenylalanine or tryptophan. A D gene is named only where the DNA matches it firmly. Some rows have no size entry. The others give once, few or many, or a class for an expanded clone.

cdr3_aa cdr3_nt j_call v_call cdr3_length d_call clone_size
CASSYRTQGSNEKLFF TGTGCCAGCAGCTACCGGACCCAGGGTTCTAATGAAAAACTGTTTTTT TRBJ1-4 TRBV14 16 NA few
CASSPLLGHLCTDTQYF TGTGCCAGCAGCCCACTTCTGGGACACCTTTGCACAGATACGCAGTATTTT TRBJ2-3 TRBV11-2 17 NA NA
CASSLVSSNQPQHF TGTGCCAGCAGCTTAGTTAGTAGCAATCAGCCCCAGCATTTT TRBJ1-5 TRBV7-2 14 NA NA
CASSPRLAGEGTQYF TGTGCCAGCAGTCCAAGACTAGCGGGAGAGGGGACCCAGTACTTC TRBJ2-5 TRBV27 15 TRBD2 few
CASSVAGQETQYF TGTGCCAGCAGCGTAGCGGGCCAAGAGACCCAGTACTTC TRBJ2-5 TRBV9 13 NA NA
CASSPGTDTQYF TGCGCCAGCAGCCCAGGCACAGATACGCAGTATTTT TRBJ2-3 TRBV5-1 12 NA NA
CASRVGGSGANVLTF TGTGCCAGCAGGGTGGGGGGCTCTGGGGCCAACGTCCTGACTTTC TRBJ2-6 TRBV2 15 NA NA
CASSQRSETEAFF TGTGCCAGCAGCCAGAGGTCGGAGACTGAAGCTTTCTTT TRBJ1-1 TRBV4-2 13 NA NA
CASSQERQAEETQYF TGCGCCAGCAGCCAAGAAAGACAGGCAGAAGAGACCCAGTACTTC TRBJ2-5 TRBV4-1 15 NA NA
CASSFLDRGIGYTF TGTGCCAGCAGTTTTTTGGACAGGGGAATTGGCTACACCTTC TRBJ1-2 TRBV28 14 TRBD1 NA
CASSPGLAGVHEQYF TGCGCCAGCAGCCCCGGGCTAGCGGGAGTTCACGAGCAGTACTTC TRBJ2-7 TRBV5-1 15 TRBD2 NA
CASSRTAFNYGYTF TGTGCCAGCAGCCGGACAGCCTTTAACTATGGCTACACCTTC TRBJ1-2 TRBV28 14 NA NA
CASSFSPRRERNTGELFF TGTGCCAGCAGCTTCTCTCCGCGGCGGGAGCGGAACACCGGGGAGCTGTTTTTT TRBJ2-2 TRBV5-6 18 TRBD2 NA
CASSDHLAGGHRYPQYF TGTGCCAGCAGTGACCATCTAGCGGGAGGGCACAGATATCCGCAGTATTTT TRBJ2-3 TRBV6-1 17 TRBD2 few
CAWSVLQGLHTDTQYF TGTGCCTGGAGTGTACTCCAGGGCCTACACACAGATACGCAGTATTTT TRBJ2-3 TRBV30 16 NA NA
CASSLRGNQPQHF TGTGCCAGCAGTTTAAGGGGAAATCAGCCCCAGCATTTT TRBJ1-5 TRBV27 13 NA few
CASSFLAGGLNSYNEQFF TGTGCCAGCAGCTTCTTAGCGGGAGGCCTCAACTCCTACAATGAGCAGTTCTTC TRBJ2-1 TRBV11-2 18 TRBD2 NA
CASSLAVNTGEQYF TGCGCCAGCAGCTTGGCAGTCAACACGGGAGAGCAGTACTTC TRBJ2-7 TRBV5-1 14 NA NA
CAISESRGGYEQYF TGTGCCATCAGTGAGTCGAGGGGAGGGTACGAGCAGTACTTC TRBJ2-7 TRBV10-3 14 TRBD2 NA
CASSFFPSYEQYF TGTGCCAGCAGCTTTTTCCCATCCTACGAGCAGTACTTC TRBJ2-7 TRBV5-6 13 NA NA
CASSQDGQGSNYGYTF TGCGCCAGCAGCCAAGACGGACAGGGTTCTAACTATGGCTACACCTTC TRBJ1-2 TRBV4-3 16 TRBD1 NA
CASSGLLGGSSTQYF TGTGCCAGCAGCGGCCTGCTCGGGGGAAGTTCCACCCAGTACTTC TRBJ2-5 TRBV21-1 15 NA few
CSVVGRVVETEAFF TGCAGCGTTGTGGGCAGGGTGGTGGAAACTGAAGCTTTCTTT TRBJ1-1 TRBV29-1 14 NA NA
CASIHRPEGEQYF TGTGCCAGCATACACCGACCTGAGGGTGAGCAGTACTTC TRBJ2-7 TRBV6-4 13 NA NA
CASSQEDRHYEQYF TGCGCCAGCAGCCAAGAGGACAGGCATTACGAGCAGTACTTC TRBJ2-7 TRBV4-3 14 TRBD1 once
CASSLGDRVGPYGYTF TGCGCCAGCAGCTTGGGGGACAGGGTAGGTCCCTATGGCTACACCTTC TRBJ1-2 TRBV5-1 16 TRBD1 NA
CASSPMGGRYEQYF TGTGCCAGCAGTCCAATGGGAGGACGCTACGAGCAGTACTTC TRBJ2-7 TRBV7-9 14 NA NA
CASSRDSLFYQPQHF TGTGCCAGCAGTCGGGACAGCCTCTTTTATCAGCCCCAGCATTTT TRBJ1-5 TRBV28 15 TRBD1 NA
CASSLEGPANEQFF TGTGCCAGCAGCTTAGAGGGGCCGGCCAATGAGCAGTTCTTC TRBJ2-1 TRBV7-9 14 NA NA
CASSEALDSMNTEAFF TGTGCCAGCAGTGAAGCGCTCGACAGTATGAACACTGAAGCTTTCTTT TRBJ1-1 TRBV6-1 16 NA NA
CSVEGAGKRRAKNIQYF TGCAGCGTTGAGGGCGCCGGAAAACGGCGAGCCAAAAACATTCAGTACTTC TRBJ2-4 TRBV29-1 17 NA NA
CASSFGRGYEQYF TGTGCCAGCAGCTTTGGCAGGGGATACGAGCAGTACTTC TRBJ2-7 TRBV7-9 13 NA NA
CASSHTLRDIYGYTF TGTGCCAGCAGCCACACACTTCGGGACATCTATGGCTACACCTTC TRBJ1-2 TRBV7-2 15 NA NA
CATSSRTPTSGRGDGELFF TGTGCCACCAGCTCCCGAACCCCGACTAGCGGGAGGGGAGACGGGGAGCTGTTTTTT TRBJ2-2 TRBV15 19 TRBD2 NA
CASNPAGGVYEQYF TGTGCCAGCAATCCCGCGGGGGGGGTTTACGAGCAGTACTTT TRBJ2-7 TRBV27 14 TRBD2 NA
CASSFQENLEQYF TGTGCCAGCAGCTTCCAGGAAAACCTCGAGCAGTACTTC TRBJ2-7 TRBV9 13 NA NA
CASSLAPGAYEQYF TGTGCCAGCAGCTTAGCCCCAGGGGCCTACGAGCAGTACTTC TRBJ2-7 TRBV7-2 14 NA NA
CASSWLAGGLLNEQFF TGTGCCAGCAGCTGGTTAGCGGGGGGGCTGTTGAATGAGCAGTTCTTC TRBJ2-1 TRBV7-9 16 TRBD2 NA
CASSPPDFAGEEAKNIQYF TGTGCCAGCTCACCACCGGACTTTGCTGGGGAGGAAGCCAAAAACATTCAGTACTTC TRBJ2-4 TRBV18 19 NA NA